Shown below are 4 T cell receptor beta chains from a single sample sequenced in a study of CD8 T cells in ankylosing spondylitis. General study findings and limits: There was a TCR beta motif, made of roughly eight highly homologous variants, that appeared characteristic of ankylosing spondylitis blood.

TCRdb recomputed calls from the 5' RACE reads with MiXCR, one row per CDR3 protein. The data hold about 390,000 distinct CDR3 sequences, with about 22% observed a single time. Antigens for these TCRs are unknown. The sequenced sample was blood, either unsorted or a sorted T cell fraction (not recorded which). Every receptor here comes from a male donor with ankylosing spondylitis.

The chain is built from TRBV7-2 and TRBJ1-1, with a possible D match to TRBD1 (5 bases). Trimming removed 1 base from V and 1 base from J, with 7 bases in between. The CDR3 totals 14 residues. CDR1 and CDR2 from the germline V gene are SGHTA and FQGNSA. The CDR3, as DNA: TGTGCCAGCAGCTTAGTGGACAAGAACACTGAAGCTTTCTTT. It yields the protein CASSLVDKNTEAFF.

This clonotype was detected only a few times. Here the CDR3 reads CASRNPQDTEAFF. The CDR3, as DNA: TGTGCCAGCAGAAATCCCCAGGACACTGAAGCTTTCTTT. The genes are TRBV7-2 and TRBJ1-1; no clear D gene. Trimming left V 6 bases short and J 3 bases short, with 11 bases between. Germline-derived CDR1 and CDR2 are SGHTA and FQGNSA. The CDR3 consists of 13 residues.

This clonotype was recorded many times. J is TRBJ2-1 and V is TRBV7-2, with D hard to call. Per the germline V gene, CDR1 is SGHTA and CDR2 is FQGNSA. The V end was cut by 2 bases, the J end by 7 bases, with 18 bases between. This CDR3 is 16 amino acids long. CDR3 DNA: TGTGCCAGCAGCTTATGGGCGGACCCCACGGCTAATGAGCAGTTCTTC. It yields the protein CASSLWADPTANEQFF.

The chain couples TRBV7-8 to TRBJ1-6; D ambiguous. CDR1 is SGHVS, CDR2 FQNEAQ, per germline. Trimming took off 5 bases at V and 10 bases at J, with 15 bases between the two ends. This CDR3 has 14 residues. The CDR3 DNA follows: TGTGCCAGCAGCATACAAGAAGTCGGCTCACCCCTCCACTTT. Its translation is CASSIQEVGSPLHF.